The clone carrying this TCR beta chain was seen a handful of times. Its specificity is not known. Individual cDNA molecules in this library carried unique molecular identifiers. Each CDR3 protein is one row after TCRdb ran MiXCR on the RACE reads. The data hold around 52,000 distinct CDR3 sequences, with 9.3% observed a single time. The time point: patch test 1, 2 weeks after DPC sensitization. Treatment denoted: therapeutic diphenylcyclopropenone sensitization with weekly scalp DPC. The source of the sample is a study of human T cells and chemical hapten exposure. Study-wide results and limits: PT1 expanded TCR numbers tracked positively with patch test score. Among expanded TCRs, significantly more large CDR3 similarity clusters formed than among controls. Every donor had alopecia, and their immune response may therefore differ from healthy people's.

V lost 3 bases and J lost 8; bases outside the gene matches: 6. CDR1 is SEHNR and CDR2 is FQNEAQ in the germline V gene (reference sequence). This CDR3 has 14 amino acids. Sample: whole blood, taken in connection with sensitization to the hapten diphenylcyclopropenone (DPC). The clonotype originates from a woman in her thirties or forties with alopecia areata. Some clones in this sample may be carry-over from other donors' samples. The chain couples TRBV7-9 to TRBJ1-2; TRBD1 matches at 10 bases. The CDR3 DNA reads TGTGCCAGCAGCTTGGGACGGGACAGGGGCGGCTACACCTTC. Translated: CASSLGRDRGGYTF.